The 26 T cell receptor beta chains listed next were all sequenced from one sample in a study of shared clonotypes between healthy human individuals. Sequenced by immunoSEQ multiplex PCR; TCRdb stores in-frame clones only, minus some. The sample contains 450,000 or so clones, around 77% of which appear only once. The sample was PBMCs. All receptors derive from a woman aged 40 to 50 in good health. Some clones in this sample may be carry-over from other donors' samples.

This clone was seen only a few times. J is TRBJ2-2 and V is TRBV4-2; D is unresolved. Trimming pared 0 bases from V and 6 bases from J, leaving 11 bases between. Looked up from germline, CDR1 is LGHNA and CDR2 is YNFKEQ. This CDR3 is built from 15 residues. CDR3 in amino acids: CASSQDPSAAGELFF. CDR3 DNA sequence: TGTGCCAGCAGCCAAGATCCCAGCGCGGCCGGGGAGCTGTTTTTT.

The genes are TRBV19 and TRBJ2-3, with D possibly matching TRBD1 (5 bases). V dropped 4 bases and J dropped 2 bases, with 13 bases sitting between them. From germline, CDR1 is LNHDA and CDR2 SQIVND (reference sequence). The CDR3 runs to 15 residues. As DNA, the CDR3 is TGTGCCAGTAGTACCAGGGTCTTTGACACAGATACGCAGTATTTT. Amino acids: CASSTRVFDTDTQYF.

The CDR3 spells CASSGGAGVVETQYF. The CDR3, as DNA: TGTGCCAGCAGCGGTGGGGCGGGAGTGGTAGAGACCCAGTACTTC. This chain uses TRBV9 with TRBJ2-5; 7 positions agree with TRBD2. The J segment lost 4 bases and the V segment lost 3 bases, leaving 9 bases of the junction unmatched. Germline CDR1 SGDLS, CDR2 YYNGEE. This CDR3 contains 15 residues. The variable domain in full, with the rest retrieved from reference TRBV9 and TRBJ2-5, is DSGVTQTPKHLITATGQRVTLRCSPRSGDLSVYWYQQSLDQGLQFLIQYYNGEERAKGNILERFSAQQFPDLHSELNLSSLELGDSALYFCASSGGAGVVETQYFGPGTRLLVL.

The genes are TRBV10-3 and TRBJ1-1; TRBD1 might be the D (6 bases). The CDR3 runs to 16 residues. In germline, CDR1 is ENHRY, CDR2 SYGVKD. With 0 bases removed from V and 6 bases from J, the gap between germline ends came to 17 bases. Here the CDR3 reads CAISESITGKRSEAFF. In DNA form, the CDR3 reads TGTGCCATCAGTGAGTCGATAACAGGGAAGAGGTCTGAAGCTTTCTTT.

CDR3 DNA: TGTGCCTGGAGCGCGAGATACGAGCAGTACTTC. Translated: CAWSARYEQYF. The chain joins TRBV30 to TRBJ2-7; D is unclear. The germline V and J ends were trimmed by 3 bases and 4 bases, with 7 bases remaining between them. CDR1 and CDR2 (germline): GTSNPN, SVGIG (reference sequence). This CDR3 has 11 residues.

The chain recombines TRBV6-6 with TRBJ2-7; D might be TRBD2 (6 bases). Germline CDR1 MNHNY, CDR2 SVGAGI (reference sequence). Trimming shortened V by 6 bases and J by 0 bases, and 12 bases separated the two germline ends. The CDR3 has 14 amino acids. CDR3 bases: TGTGCCAGCAGCTGGGACGGGAGCTCCTACGAGCAGTACTTC. Its protein product is CASSWDGSSYEQYF.

V and J are TRBV7-8 and TRBJ1-5; D is ambiguous. From germline, CDR1 is SGHVS and CDR2 FQNEAQ. This CDR3 is 14 amino acids long. Trimming took 2 bases from V and 2 from J, leaving 7 bases between them. The chain's CDR3 is CASSLNTGNQPQHF. DNA of the CDR3: TGTGCCAGCAGCTTAAATACGGGCAATCAGCCCCAGCATTTT. The full variable domain, rest sourced from reference TRBV7-8 and TRBJ1-5, is GAGVSQSPRYKVAKRGQDVALRCDPISGHVSLFWYQQALGQGPEFLTYFQNEAQLDKSGLPSDRFFAERPEGSVSTLKIQRTQQEDSAVYLCASSLNTGNQPQHFGDGTRLSIL.

The rearrangement joins TRBV6-5 to TRBJ2-7; no clear D gene. Trimming pared 0 bases from V and 6 bases from J, leaving 12 bases between. Germline V gives CDR1 MNHEY, CDR2 SVGAGI. CDR3 length: 14 amino acids. CDR3 in amino acids: CASSYSIQTGEQYF. The CDR3 DNA follows: TGTGCCAGCAGTTACTCGATTCAGACTGGCGAGCAGTACTTC.

In its sample, this clone was seen a few times. Here the CDR3 DNA reads TGTGCCAGCAGCCTTGGAGGGAACTATGGCTACACCTTC. Amino acids: CASSLGGNYGYTF. The chain joins TRBV5-4 to TRBJ1-2; D gene ambiguous. Trimming stripped 4 bases from V and 2 bases from J, with 9 bases between. The germline V gene has CDR1 SGHNT and CDR2 YYREEE (reference sequence). There are 13 residues in the CDR3.

CDR3 DNA: TGTGCCAGCAGAAGCGGGGTCCAAGAGACCCAGTACTTC. It specifies CASRSGVQETQYF. The chain links TRBV27 to TRBJ2-5, with 7 bases that match TRBD2. The V segment lost 6 bases and the J segment 1 base; nucleotides outside the gene matches: 2. The CDR3 is 13 residues long. Germline loops: CDR1 MNHEY, CDR2 SMNVEV (reference sequence).

V gene TRBV5-5 combines with J gene TRBJ1-5; possible D gene TRBD1, 5 bases. Germline loops: CDR1 SGHKS, CDR2 YYEKEE (reference sequence). The CDR3 consists of 15 residues. Trimming stripped 1 base from V and 3 bases from J, with 11 bases between. In DNA, the CDR3 is TGTGCCAGCAGCTTGTACGACAGAGACAATCAGCCCCAGCATTTT. This encodes CASSLYDRDNQPQHF.

V gene TRBV6-5 combines with J gene TRBJ1-1; D unresolved. The V end lost 0 bases, the J end lost 0 bases, and 11 bases lay between the germline ends. The V gene's germline CDR1 is MNHEY and CDR2 SVGAGI. There are 16 residues in the CDR3. CDR3 DNA: TGTGCCAGCAGTTACTCGTTCGTGCAGCTGAACACTGAAGCTTTCTTT. Translation: CASSYSFVQLNTEAFF.

The chain links TRBV15 to TRBJ1-3, with D uncertain. This CDR3 is built from 16 residues. The V gene lost 0 bases and the J gene lost 0 bases, with 9 bases spanning the gap. The V gene's germline CDR1 is LNHNV and CDR2 YYDKDF (reference sequence). In DNA, the CDR3 is TGTGCCACCAGCAGAGATCTTTCCCCCTCTGGAAACACCATATATTTT. It is translated as CATSRDLSPSGNTIYF. Full variable domain (outside the CDR3, taken from reference TRBV15 and TRBJ1-3): DAMVIQNPRYQVTQFGKPVTLSCSQTLNHNVMYWYQQKSSQAPKLLFHYYDKDFNNEADTPDNFQSRRPNTSFCFLDIRSPGLGDTAMYLCATSRDLSPSGNTIYFGEGSWLTVV.

The chain employs TRBV1 and TRBJ1-4; TRBD1 reflects the table's D call only, with no check against the DNA. TRBV1 is a listed pseudogene. This CDR3 has 16 residues. CDR3 residues: CTSSHKPGQVGEKLFF. The CDR3 nucleotides read TGCACCAGCAGCCATAAACCGGGACAGGTGGGGGAAAAACTGTTTTTT.

For this clone: A far more abundant clone sits one base away, making this likely a read error. Other nucleotide sequences from this sample produce the same CDR3. The chain recombines TRBV4-2 with TRBJ2-5, with D possibly matching TRBD1 (5 bases). The DNA end favors TRBJ2-7, so the J call may be wrong. The CDR3 sequence is 15 residues long. The germline V gene encodes CDR1 LGHNA and CDR2 YNFKEQ. The CDR3 DNA follows: TGTGCCAGCAGCCAAGAAGGGGATGTATCCTACGAGCAGTACTTC. This encodes CASSQEGDVSYEQYF.

The chain recombines TRBV30 with TRBJ1-2; 8 nucleotides align to TRBD1. Germline assignment: CDR1 GTSNPN and CDR2 SVGIG (reference sequence). The ends lost 2 bases at V and 4 bases at J; junction bases unmatched: 0. The CDR3 totals 12 residues. The CDR3 region has the DNA TGTGCCTGGAGTACAGGGGGCTATGGCTACACCTTC. Its protein is CAWSTGGYGYTF.

V gene TRBV10-1 combines with J gene TRBJ2-3, with D maybe TRBD2 (6 bases). V was pared by 0 bases and J by 4 bases, with 11 bases between. The CDR3 extends over 15 amino acids. Germline CDR1 WNHNN, CDR2 SYGVQD (reference sequence). The CDR3 is CASSESNGSPDTQYF. The CDR3 DNA reads TGCGCCAGCAGTGAGTCGAACGGGAGCCCAGATACGCAGTATTTT.

This chain links TRBV7-9 with TRBJ1-5; 10 nucleotides agree with TRBD1. The CDR3 has 15 amino acids. Germline trimming cut 1 base from V and 4 bases from J; bases unmatched to any gene: 1. CDR1 and CDR2 (germline): SEHNR, FQNEAQ (reference sequence). CDR3: CASSLEGQGNQPQHF. The CDR3 bases are TGTGCCAGCAGCTTAGAGGGACAGGGGAATCAGCCCCAGCATTTT.

On this clone: With a far larger clone one base away, a read error is the likely cause. The chain combines TRBV11-3 with TRBJ1-1, with D unresolved. Germline CDR1 is SGHNT and CDR2 is YENEEA. Trimming removed 5 bases from V and 0 bases from J, with 7 bases in between. The CDR3 extends over 13 amino acids. The CDR3 nucleotides are TGTGCCAGCAGCACTGACATGAACACTGAAGCTTTCTTT. Its protein product is CASSTDMNTEAFF.

As regards this clone: A read error likely explains this, since a far larger clone differs by one base. The sample holds other DNA sequences that translate to the same CDR3. The rearrangement uses TRBV7-9 and TRBJ1-1; no clear D gene. This CDR3 region has 12 residues. V gave up 2 bases and J gave up 8 bases, with 9 bases separating them. Germline V lookup: CDR1 SEHNR, CDR2 FQNEAQ (reference sequence). The CDR3 bases are TGTGCCAGCAGCTTACTGGTAGGGGAAGCTTTCTTT. The encoded protein is CASSLLVGEAFF.

V and J are TRBV6-1 and TRBJ1-1; the D is unclear. Germline V gene lookup returns CDR1 MNHNS and CDR2 SASEGT. CDR3 length equals 11 residues. V was pared by 1 base and J by 8 bases, with 5 bases between. CDR3: CASSEVWEAFF. The CDR3, as DNA: TGTGCCAGCAGTGAAGTATGGGAAGCTTTCTTT.

Of note for this clone: Other DNA sequences in this specimen translate into the identical CDR3. This sequence joins TRBV27 and TRBJ2-7, with 10 bases matching TRBD2. Looked up from germline, CDR1 is MNHEY and CDR2 is SMNVEV (reference sequence). V shed 2 bases, J shed 4 bases, and the junction held 5 bases outside the gene matches. CDR3 length: 15 residues. As DNA, the CDR3 is TGTGCCAGCAGTTTAGCCGGGACTAGCGCTTACGAGCAGTACTTC. Residues: CASSLAGTSAYEQYF.

There are many counts of this clone. In the same sample, other DNA sequences code for this CDR3. The chain is built from TRBV10-2 and TRBJ1-1; D is unclear. Germline CDR1 is WSHSY and CDR2 is SAAADI. Deletions cut 0 bases from V and 3 bases from J, with 2 bases between. The CDR3 is 12 amino acids. The CDR3 coding sequence is TGCGCCAGCAGTGAGTCCTACACTGAAGCTTTCTTT. Encoded protein: CASSESYTEAFF.

This clone was counted a few times. CDR3: CASSSPGGWTGELFF. The CDR3 coding sequence is TGTGCCAGCAGTTCTCCAGGGGGCTGGACCGGGGAGCTGTTTTTT. The chain carries TRBV28 and TRBJ2-2, with 8 nucleotides matching TRBD1. Germline assignment: CDR1 MDHEN and CDR2 SYDVKM. CDR3 length: 15 amino acids. The junction had 6 bases not matched to a gene; V was cut back by 4 bases and J by 5 bases.

The genes are TRBV7-2 and TRBJ1-4, with D maybe TRBD1 (5 bases). CDR1 and CDR2 (germline): SGHTA, FQGNSA. The CDR3 is 15 residues long. The ends were cut back, 1 base at V and 5 bases at J, with 11 bases in the middle. CDR3 in DNA: TGTGCCAGCAGCTTAGTGGGGGTGGGAAATGAAAAACTGTTTTTT. Translation gives CASSLVGVGNEKLFF.

This clone was seen a few times. V is TRBV29-1 and J is TRBJ2-1; 8 nucleotides align to TRBD2. Germline V gives CDR1 SQVTM, CDR2 ANQGSEA. The CDR3 covers 17 residues. The V segment lost 2 bases and the J segment 1 base; nucleotides outside the gene matches: 10. The CDR3 DNA follows: TGCAGCGTTGAATATACTAGCGGATACCTTTCCTACAATGAGCAGTTCTTC. It yields the protein CSVEYTSGYLSYNEQFF.